This TCR beta chain was documented in a study of T cell responses to AZD1222 COVID-19 vaccine. On the study more broadly: Second-dose groups at about 4 or about 12 weeks were pooled. Study-level findings and limits: Vaccine-associated CD4 TCRs spanned spike, dominant at 160-218 and 743-854. Close to half of all spike-specific TCRs reportedly target regions of the variants that are unmutated. Only after the peak T cell response were repertoires sampled.

Produced via immunoSEQ multiplex PCR; TCRdb's table is partial and in-frame only. There are roughly 60,000 clones in the sample; over 85% occur only once, and approximately 5% lies in the top ten. Per germline, CDR1 SGHRS and CDR2 YFSETQ. The V end was cut by 7 bases, the J end by 6 bases, with 18 bases between. The CDR3 has 14 residues. A word on this clone: The target antigen is unknown.

The source was peripheral blood, collected on day 0 of AZD1222 vaccination. The chain couples TRBV5-1 to TRBJ2-3, with D tentatively TRBD1 (6 bases). This receptor was identified in an adult in good health. CDR3 nucleotides: TGCGCCAGCGGGTCAGGGACACTTTCCGATACGCAGTATTTT. This sequence encodes CASGSGTLSDTQYF.